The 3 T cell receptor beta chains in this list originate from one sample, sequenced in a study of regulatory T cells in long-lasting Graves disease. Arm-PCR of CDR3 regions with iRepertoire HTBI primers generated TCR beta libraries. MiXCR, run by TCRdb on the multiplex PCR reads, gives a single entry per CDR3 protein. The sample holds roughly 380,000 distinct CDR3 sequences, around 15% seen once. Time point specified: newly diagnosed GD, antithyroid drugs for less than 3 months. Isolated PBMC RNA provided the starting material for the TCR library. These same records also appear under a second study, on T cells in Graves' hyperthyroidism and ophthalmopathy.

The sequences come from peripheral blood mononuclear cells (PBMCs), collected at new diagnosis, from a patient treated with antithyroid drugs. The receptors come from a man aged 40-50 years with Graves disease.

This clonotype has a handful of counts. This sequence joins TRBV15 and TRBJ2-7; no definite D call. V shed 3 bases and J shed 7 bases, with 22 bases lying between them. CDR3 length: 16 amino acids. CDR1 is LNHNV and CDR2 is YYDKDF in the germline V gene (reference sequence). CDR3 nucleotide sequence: TGTGCCACCAGCAGGGGGAAAAACTGGCCGTTGGGTGAGCAGTACTTC. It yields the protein CATSRGKNWPLGEQYF.

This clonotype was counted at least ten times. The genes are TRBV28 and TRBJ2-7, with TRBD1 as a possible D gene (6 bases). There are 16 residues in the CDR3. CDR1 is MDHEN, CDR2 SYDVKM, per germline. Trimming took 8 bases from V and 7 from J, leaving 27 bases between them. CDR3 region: CASSTGSLGTPGEQYF. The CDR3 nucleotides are TGTGCCAGCTCTACAGGGTCGCTGGGCACCCCGGGGGAGCAGTACTTC.

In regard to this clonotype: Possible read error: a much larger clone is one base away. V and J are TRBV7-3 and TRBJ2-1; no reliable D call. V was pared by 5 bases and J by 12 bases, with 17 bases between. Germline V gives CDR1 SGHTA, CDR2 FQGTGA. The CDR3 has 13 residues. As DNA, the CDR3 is TGTGCCAGCAGCCCACCAAATTTAGGTGGGCAGTTCTTC. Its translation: CASSPPNLGGQFF.